Below, one T cell receptor beta chain is given with its context. TCRdb analysed the reads with MiXCR anew, one entry per CDR3 protein. The table records about 97,000 distinct CDR3 sequences, roughly 30% of them present only once. The data stem from a study of type 1 regulatory T cells. Study-wide context: An in vitro protocol generated T-allo10, a Tr1-enriched, alloantigen-specific CD4 T cell product.

Trimming at V came to 1 base and at J to 4 bases, leaving 4 bases not matched to a gene. This CDR3 spans 14 amino acids. From germline, CDR1 is DFQATT and CDR2 SNEGSKA (reference sequence). V gene TRBV20-1 combines with J gene TRBJ2-5, with TRBD2 matching 9 bases. The sequence was obtained from a human donor in good health. The sample comprised CD4+ T cells, either the whole sample or a sorted fraction (not recorded which). Here the CDR3 DNA reads TGCAGTGCTAGAGTTAGCGGGAGTGCAGAGACCCAGTACTTC. Translation gives CSARVSGSAETQYF.